This T cell receptor (beta chain) was observed in a study of stem cell transplantation in POMP-related autoinflammatory disease (dated by TCRdb to 2020 to 2023). General notes on the study: According to the study's hypothesis, the TRB repertoire gets skewed because defective thymoproteasomes impair MHC class I-dependent CD8+ T-cell differentiation and positive selection. Before transplant, patients showed CD4+ naive T-cell skewing, low CD8+ T-cell proportions, and reduced T-cell cytokine secretion. High-throughput TRB sequencing assessed how POMP deficiency affects T-cell receptor beta repertoire diversity and CDR3 characteristics. What the work shows at the level of the full study, not this receptor alone: Across all analyzed T-cell subsets, PRAID patients tended toward lower TRB diversity and higher clonality. Statistical significance for the trend toward lower diversity and increased clonality in PRAID patients was reached only for regulatory T cells. A restricted number of unique TRB V-J gene pairings was observed in PRAID patients.

Measured from the cysteine to the phenylalanine, the CDR3 is 15 residues long. The entry retains the CDR3 DNA only, 45 bases that are in frame from base 1. V drops 2 bases and J drops 9 bases, leaving 14 bases in between. The germline V gene (reference sequence) supplies CDR1 SEHNR and CDR2 FQNEAQ. What the time point label conveys for this sample: before hematopoietic stem cell transplant. PRAID featured prominent immunodeficiency alongside autoinflammation. Before TRB sequencing, T-cell subsets (conventional T cells, CD8+ T cells, regulatory T cells, T follicular helper cells) were sorted. Receptor libraries were prepared by the immunoSEQ multiplex PCR assay. In the original analysis: Repertoire diversity was quantified with Shannon entropy, accounting for clonal size distribution. The Gini-Simpson index (Simpson_1-D) served as the measure of how unequally clonotypes were distributed. TCRdb took this table from immuneACCESS and kept in-frame rearrangements with V and J called. Such tables lack part of the clones; where checked against another copy, unresolved V genes explain under half of the gap, and the rest is unexplained. Clonal size and the V and J genes are those of that table, whereas D and trimming came from the DNA. Across this sample there are over 30,000 clones, with 88% seen only once. The top ten constitute 0.6% to 0.75% of the sample.

With regard to this clone: Its antigen is still unknown. No quality values exist for individual bases; no much larger clone is one base distant.

Here the chain combines TRBV7-9 and TRBJ1-6, with a tentative D gene TRBD1 over 6 matching bases. Sequenced here: CD4+ T cells from PBMCs, sampled before stem cell transplantation. This clonotype was obtained from a human donor with POMP-related autoinflammation and immune dysregulation (PRAID). In nucleotides, the sequence is TGTGCCAGCAGCTTATCCAGGGGTTCGATTTCACCCCTCCACTTT. It is translated as CASSLSRGSISPLHF.